This T cell receptor beta chain was profiled in a study of tumor-infiltrating lymphocytes in primary liver carcinoma. Findings and limits, study-wide: Tumors significantly exceeded blood in top-250-clone fraction (p = 0.039).

A remark on this clonotype: What it recognizes is unknown. A junction boundary mismatches the germline segment, possibly from a read error.

They got blood RNA out of unsorted whole blood and also pulled out germline DNA. A four-milliliter peripheral blood sample was collected before surgery. Making TCR beta cDNA involved 400 to 600 ng total RNA and a constant-region primer. Three nested multiplex PCR rounds of slightly modified ARM-PCR generated TCR beta libraries. The study ran its first two PCR rounds for 9 to 10 cycles each, using TRBV1-TRBV30 forward primers and a C-beta reverse primer. TCRdb re-called the multiplex PCR reads with MiXCR, one entry per CDR3 protein. The table includes some 180,000 distinct CDR3 sequences, 50% to 75% detected once. The CDR3 loop spans 13 amino acids. Per the germline V gene, CDR1 is WNHNN and CDR2 is SYGVQD (reference sequence).

This receptor was identified in a man in his forties with primary liver carcinoma and hepatitis B virus infection. The sample taken for sequencing was peripheral blood. The rearrangement joins TRBV10-1 to TRBJ1-1; unclear D gene. CDR3 nucleotide sequence: TGCGCCAGCAGTGGTCAGCCGAACAGTGAAGCTTTCTTT. Translated: CASSGQPNSEAFF.